This TCR beta chain derives from a study of neurological immune-mediated disorders. Sorted libraries came from 1 million CD4+ or CD8+ T cells. The CDR3 runs to 13 residues. Trimming cost V 4 bases and J 2 bases, with 10 bases left between them. CDR1 is SQVTM, CDR2 ANQGSEA, per germline. The method for making cDNA was 5'RACE, and it used 10-nucleotide random UMIs. MiXCR, run by TCRdb on the 5' RACE reads, gives a single entry per CDR3 protein. The sample holds some 20,000 distinct CDR3 sequences, approximately 8% seen once. Whole-study results and caveats: Levels of TCR clonal expansion peaked in HTLV-1-associated myelopathy and reached their lowest in multiple sclerosis, under those of healthy controls. Sharing of CDR3 amino acid sequences among expanded clones across subjects was absent, suggesting private repertoires in all groups.

This clonotype was counted many times. Its matching antigen is unknown. The sequenced sample consisted of CD8+ T cells from blood. This chain links TRBV29-1 with TRBJ2-3; possible D gene TRBD1, 5 bases. The source is a young woman with HTLV-1-associated myelopathy (HAM/TSP). The CDR3 DNA is TGCAGCGTTGCCGACAGATCCACAGATACGCAGTATTTT. It codes for CSVADRSTDTQYF.